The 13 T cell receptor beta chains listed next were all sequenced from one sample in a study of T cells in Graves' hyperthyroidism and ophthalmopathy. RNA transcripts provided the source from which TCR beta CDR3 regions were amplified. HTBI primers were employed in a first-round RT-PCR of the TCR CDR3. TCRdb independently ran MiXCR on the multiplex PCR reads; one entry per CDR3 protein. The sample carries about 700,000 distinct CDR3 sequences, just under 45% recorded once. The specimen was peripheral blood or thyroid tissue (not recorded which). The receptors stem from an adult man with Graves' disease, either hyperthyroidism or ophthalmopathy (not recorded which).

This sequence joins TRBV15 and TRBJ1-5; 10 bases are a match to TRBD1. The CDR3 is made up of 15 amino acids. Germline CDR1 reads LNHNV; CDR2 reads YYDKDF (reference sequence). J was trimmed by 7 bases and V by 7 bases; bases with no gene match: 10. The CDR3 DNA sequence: TGTGCCACCAACCTGGACGGACAGGGGGTACAGCCCCAGCATTTT. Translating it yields CATNLDGQGVQPQHF.

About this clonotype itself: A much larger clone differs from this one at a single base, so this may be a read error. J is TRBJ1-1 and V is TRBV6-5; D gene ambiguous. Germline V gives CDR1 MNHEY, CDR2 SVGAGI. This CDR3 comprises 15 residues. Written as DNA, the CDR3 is TGTGCCAGCGGTTACGTCGGGATTGGGGACACTGAAGCTTTCTTT. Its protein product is CASGYVGIGDTEAFF.

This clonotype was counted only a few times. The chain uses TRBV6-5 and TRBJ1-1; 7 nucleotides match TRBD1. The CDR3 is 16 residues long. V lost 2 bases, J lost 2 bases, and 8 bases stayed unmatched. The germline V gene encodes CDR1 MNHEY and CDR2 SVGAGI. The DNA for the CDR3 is TGTGCCAGCAGTTACCCCTCCCGGACAGGCAACACTGAAGCTTTCTTT. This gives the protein CASSYPSRTGNTEAFF.

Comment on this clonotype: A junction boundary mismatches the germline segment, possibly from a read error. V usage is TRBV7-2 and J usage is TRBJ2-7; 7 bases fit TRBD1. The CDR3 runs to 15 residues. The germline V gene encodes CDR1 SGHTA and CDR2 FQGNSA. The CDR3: CASSHRGTVRDEQCF. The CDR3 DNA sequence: TGTGCCAGCAGCCACAGGGGAACGGTTCGGGACGAGCAGTGCTTC.

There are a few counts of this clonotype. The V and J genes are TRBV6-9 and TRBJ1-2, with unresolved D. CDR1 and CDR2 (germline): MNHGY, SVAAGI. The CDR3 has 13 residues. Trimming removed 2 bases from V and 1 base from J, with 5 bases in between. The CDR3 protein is CASSYGINYGYTF. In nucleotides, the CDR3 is TGTGCCAGCAGTTATGGGATTAACTATGGCTACACCTTC.

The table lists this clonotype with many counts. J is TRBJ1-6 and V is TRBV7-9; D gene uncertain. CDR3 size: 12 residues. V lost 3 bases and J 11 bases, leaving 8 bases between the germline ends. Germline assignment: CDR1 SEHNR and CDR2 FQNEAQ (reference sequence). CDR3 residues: CASSLAPAPLHF. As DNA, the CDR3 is TGTGCCAGCAGCTTGGCTCCAGCACCCCTCCACTTT.

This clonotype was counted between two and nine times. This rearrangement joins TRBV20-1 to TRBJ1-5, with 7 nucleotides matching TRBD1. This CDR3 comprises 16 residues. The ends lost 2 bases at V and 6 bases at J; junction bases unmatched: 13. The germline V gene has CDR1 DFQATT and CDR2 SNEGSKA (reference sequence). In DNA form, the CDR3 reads TGCAGTGCTAGACGCCTGACAGGGTCAGGCTCTCAGCCCCAGCATTTT. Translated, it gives CSARRLTGSGSQPQHF.

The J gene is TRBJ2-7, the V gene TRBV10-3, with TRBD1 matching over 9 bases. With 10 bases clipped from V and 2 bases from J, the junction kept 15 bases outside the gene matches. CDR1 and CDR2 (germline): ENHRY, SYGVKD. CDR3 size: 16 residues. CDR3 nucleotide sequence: TGTGCCACCCAACCGGGACAGGGCTCCGTAACCTACGAGCAGTACTTC. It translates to CATQPGQGSVTYEQYF.

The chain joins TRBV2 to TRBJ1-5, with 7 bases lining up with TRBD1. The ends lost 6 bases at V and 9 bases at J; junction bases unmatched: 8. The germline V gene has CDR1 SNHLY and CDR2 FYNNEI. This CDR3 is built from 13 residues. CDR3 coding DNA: TGTGCCAGCAGAGGACAGGTGGGATCGCCCCAGCATTTT. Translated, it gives CASRGQVGSPQHF.

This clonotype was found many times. The CDR3 bases are TGTGCCACCTACATCGTGAACACTGAAGCTTTCTTT. It specifies CATYIVNTEAFF. The chain has TRBV2 and TRBJ1-1; D gene unclear. Per germline, CDR1 SNHLY and CDR2 FYNNEI. The ends were cut back, 10 bases at V and 0 bases at J, with 9 bases in the middle. This CDR3 has 12 amino acids.

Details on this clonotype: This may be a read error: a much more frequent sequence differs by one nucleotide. CDR3 protein: CASSPLGRGNSPLHF. CDR3 nucleotide sequence: TGTGCCAGTAGCCCATTGGGGAGAGGAAATTCACCCCTCCACTTT. This chain links TRBV19 with TRBJ1-6; D call uncertain. The V gene's germline CDR1 is LNHDA and CDR2 SQIVND (reference sequence). The CDR3 totals 15 residues. The V gene lost 6 bases and the J gene lost 7 bases, with 16 bases spanning the gap.

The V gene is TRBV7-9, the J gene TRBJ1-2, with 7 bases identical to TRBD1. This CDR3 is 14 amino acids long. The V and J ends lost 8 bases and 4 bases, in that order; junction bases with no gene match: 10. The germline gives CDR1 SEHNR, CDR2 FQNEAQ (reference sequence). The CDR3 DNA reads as TGTGCCAGCGGTCACAGGGGTGCCGGCTATGGCTACACCTTC. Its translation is CASGHRGAGYGYTF.

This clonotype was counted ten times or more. DNA of the CDR3: TGCGCCAGCAGCCCGCGGACGGACTATAATTCACCCCTCCACTTT. Encoded protein: CASSPRTDYNSPLHF. V gene TRBV5-1 combines with J gene TRBJ1-6, with D hard to call. The CDR3 is 15 residues long. The germline V gene encodes CDR1 SGHRS and CDR2 YFSETQ. V was shortened by 4 bases and J by 3 bases, with 11 bases between the two germline ends.